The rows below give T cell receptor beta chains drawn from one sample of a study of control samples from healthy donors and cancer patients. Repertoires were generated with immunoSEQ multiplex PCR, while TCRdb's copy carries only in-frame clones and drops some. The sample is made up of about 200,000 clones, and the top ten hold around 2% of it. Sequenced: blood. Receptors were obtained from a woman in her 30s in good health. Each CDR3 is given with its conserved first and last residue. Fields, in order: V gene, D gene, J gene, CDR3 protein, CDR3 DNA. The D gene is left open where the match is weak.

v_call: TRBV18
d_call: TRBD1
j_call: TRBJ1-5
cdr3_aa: CASSPGPGQGNQPQHF
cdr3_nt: TGTGCCAGCTCACCTGGTCCGGGACAGGGAAATCAGCCCCAGCATTTT

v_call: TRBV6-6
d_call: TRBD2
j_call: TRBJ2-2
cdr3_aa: CASSGLAETTGELFF
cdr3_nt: TGTGCCAGCTCAGGACTAGCGGAGACCACCGGGGAGCTGTTTTTT

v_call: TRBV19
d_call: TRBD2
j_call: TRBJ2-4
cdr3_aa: CASSPGTSGGAAKNIQYF
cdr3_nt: TGTGCCAGTAGTCCCGGGACTAGCGGGGGGGCAGCCAAAAACATTCAGTACTTC

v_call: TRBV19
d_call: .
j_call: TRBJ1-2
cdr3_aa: CASSLQIANYGYTF
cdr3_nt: TGTGCCAGTAGTTTACAGATAGCTAACTATGGCTACACCTTC

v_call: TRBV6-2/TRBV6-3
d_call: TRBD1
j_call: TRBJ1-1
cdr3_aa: CASSYSGQGYMNTEAFF
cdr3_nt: TGTGCCAGCAGTTACTCGGGACAGGGCTATATGAACACTGAAGCTTTCTTT

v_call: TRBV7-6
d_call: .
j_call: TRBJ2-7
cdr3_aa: CASSPRKTGTYEQYF
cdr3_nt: TGTGCCAGCAGCCCGAGAAAGACAGGTACCTACGAGCAGTACTTC

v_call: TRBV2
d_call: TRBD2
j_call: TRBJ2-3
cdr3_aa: CASRVGTSGGDTQYF
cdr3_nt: TGTGCCAGCAGAGTCGGGACTAGCGGGGGAGATACGCAGTATTTT

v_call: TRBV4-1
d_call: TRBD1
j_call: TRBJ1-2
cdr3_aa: CASSQSGTGAFYGYTF
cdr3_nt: TGCGCCAGCAGCCAGTCCGGGACAGGGGCATTCTATGGCTACACCTTC

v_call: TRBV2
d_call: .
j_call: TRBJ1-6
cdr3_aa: CASSEREAPFNSPLHF
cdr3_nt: TGTGCCAGCAGTGAACGGGAGGCACCTTTTAATTCACCCCTCCACTTT

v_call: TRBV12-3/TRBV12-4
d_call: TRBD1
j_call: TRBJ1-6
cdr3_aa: CATEDRANSPLHF
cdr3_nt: TGTGCCACCGAGGACAGGGCGAATTCACCCCTCCACTTT

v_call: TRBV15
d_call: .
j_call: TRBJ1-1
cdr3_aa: CATSSLWAEAFF
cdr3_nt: TGTGCCACCAGCAGTTTATGGGCTGAAGCTTTCTTT

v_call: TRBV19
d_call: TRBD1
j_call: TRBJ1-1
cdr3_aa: CASSRLGTGGRTEAFF
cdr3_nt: TGTGCCAGTAGTAGGTTGGGAACAGGGGGTAGGACTGAAGCTTTCTTT

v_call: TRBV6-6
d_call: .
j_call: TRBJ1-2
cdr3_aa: CASSFTDYYGYTF
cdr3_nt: TGTGCCAGCAGTTTTACAGACTACTATGGCTACACCTTC

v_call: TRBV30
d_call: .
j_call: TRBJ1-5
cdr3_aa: CAWGSTGTPKQPQHF
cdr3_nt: TGTGCCTGGGGGTCCACTGGGACACCAAAACAGCCCCAGCATTTT

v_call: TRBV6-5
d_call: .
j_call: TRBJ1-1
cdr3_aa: CASSKMMNTEAFF
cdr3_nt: TGTGCCAGCTCAAAGATGATGAACACTGAAGCTTTCTTT

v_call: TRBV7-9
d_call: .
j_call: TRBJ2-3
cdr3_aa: CASSLVGQGGGDTQYF
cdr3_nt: TGTGCCAGCAGCTTAGTGGGCCAGGGAGGTGGAGATACGCAGTATTTT

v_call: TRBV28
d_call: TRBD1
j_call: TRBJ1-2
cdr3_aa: CASSFGDRGPGYGYTF
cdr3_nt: TGTGCCAGCAGTTTCGGGGACAGGGGCCCGGGCTATGGCTACACCTTC

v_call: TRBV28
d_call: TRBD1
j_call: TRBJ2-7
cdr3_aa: CASSTGGAQPYEQYF
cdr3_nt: TGTGCCAGCAGTACAGGGGGCGCCCAACCCTACGAGCAGTACTTC

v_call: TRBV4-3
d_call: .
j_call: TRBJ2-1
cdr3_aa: CASSLWANSGNEQFF
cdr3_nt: TGCGCCAGCAGCCTATGGGCAAACTCTGGGAATGAGCAGTTCTTC

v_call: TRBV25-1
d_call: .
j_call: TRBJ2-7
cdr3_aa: CASASPGNEQYF
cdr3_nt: TGTGCCAGCGCATCACCGGGGAACGAGCAGTACTTC

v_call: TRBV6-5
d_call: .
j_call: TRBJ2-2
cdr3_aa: CASSYDGNTGELFF
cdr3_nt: TGTGCCAGCAGTTACGACGGGAACACCGGGGAGCTGTTTTTT

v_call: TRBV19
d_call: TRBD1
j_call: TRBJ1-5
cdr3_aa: CASSIPAQGASNQPQHF
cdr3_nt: TGTGCCAGTAGTATCCCCGCCCAGGGGGCAAGCAATCAGCCCCAGCATTTT

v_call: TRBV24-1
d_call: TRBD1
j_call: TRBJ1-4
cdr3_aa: CATSDSGQGETTNEKLFF
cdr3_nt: TGTGCCACCAGTGATTCCGGACAGGGAGAAACAACTAATGAAAAACTGTTTTTT

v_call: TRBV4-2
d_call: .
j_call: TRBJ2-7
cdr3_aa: CASSHRTSNEQYF
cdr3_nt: TGTGCCAGCAGCCATCGGACGTCCAACGAGCAGTACTTC

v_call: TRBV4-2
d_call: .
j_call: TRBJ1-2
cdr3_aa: CASSQPDSGGGYGYTF
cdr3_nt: TGTGCCAGCAGCCAGCCCGACAGTGGTGGTGGATATGGCTACACCTTC

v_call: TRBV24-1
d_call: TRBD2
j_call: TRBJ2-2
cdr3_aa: CATSVGLAGGPGTGELFF
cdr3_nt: TGTGCCACCAGTGTTGGACTAGCGGGGGGGCCTGGAACCGGGGAGCTGTTTTTT

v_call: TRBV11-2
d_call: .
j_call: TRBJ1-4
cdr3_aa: CASSLKWARSGGKLFF
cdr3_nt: TGTGCCAGCAGCTTGAAGTGGGCTCGAAGTGGGGGAAAACTGTTTTTT

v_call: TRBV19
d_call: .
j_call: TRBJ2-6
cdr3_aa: CASSIARQTGANVLTF
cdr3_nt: TGTGCCAGTAGTATAGCCCGGCAGACCGGGGCCAACGTCCTGACTTTC

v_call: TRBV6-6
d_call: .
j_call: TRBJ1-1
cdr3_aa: CASSYSGAGTEAFF
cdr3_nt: TGTGCCAGCAGTTACTCTGGGGCGGGCACTGAAGCTTTCTTT

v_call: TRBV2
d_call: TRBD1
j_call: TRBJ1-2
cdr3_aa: CASTYSAGQQGYTF
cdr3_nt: TGTGCCAGCACCTATTCTGCGGGACAGCAAGGCTACACCTTC

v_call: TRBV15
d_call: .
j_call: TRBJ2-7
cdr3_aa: CATSRNLDSGEQYF
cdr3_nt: TGTGCCACCAGCAGGAACCTCGACAGTGGCGAGCAGTACTTC

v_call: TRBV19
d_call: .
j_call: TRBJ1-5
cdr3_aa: CASSIGRSNQPQHF
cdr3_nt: TGTGCCAGTAGTATAGGGCGTAGCAATCAGCCCCAGCATTTT

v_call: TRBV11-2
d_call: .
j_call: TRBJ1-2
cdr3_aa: CASSFSEDHGYTF
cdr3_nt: TGTGCCAGCAGCTTTTCGGAGGACCATGGCTACACCTTC

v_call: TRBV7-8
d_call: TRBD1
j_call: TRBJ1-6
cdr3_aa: CASRAPREKRGRSYNSPLHF
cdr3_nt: TGTGCCAGCAGGGCACCAAGAGAAAAAAGGGGGCGCTCCTATAATTCACCCCTCCACTTT

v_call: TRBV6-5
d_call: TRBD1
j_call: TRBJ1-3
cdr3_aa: CASSFDRGSGNTIYF
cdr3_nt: TGTGCCAGCAGTTTCGACAGGGGCTCTGGAAACACCATATATTTT

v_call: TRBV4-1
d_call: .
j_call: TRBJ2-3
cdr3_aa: CASSHGTSSDTQYF
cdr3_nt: TGCGCCAGCAGCCATGGTACTAGCTCAGATACGCAGTATTTT

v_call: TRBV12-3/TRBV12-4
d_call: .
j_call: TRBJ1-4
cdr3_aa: CASRPAVTQKLFF
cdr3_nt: TGTGCCAGCAGGCCAGCAGTTACCCAAAAACTGTTTTTT

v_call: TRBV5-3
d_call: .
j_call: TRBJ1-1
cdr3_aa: CARSLIRGTEAFF
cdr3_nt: TGTGCCAGAAGCTTAATAAGGGGGACTGAAGCTTTCTTT

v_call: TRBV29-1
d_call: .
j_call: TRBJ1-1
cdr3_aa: CSVVTGPKGGEAFF
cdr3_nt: TGCAGCGTTGTGACGGGACCTAAAGGAGGTGAAGCTTTCTTT

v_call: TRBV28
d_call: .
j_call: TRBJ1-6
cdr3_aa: CASSLGGARSPLHF
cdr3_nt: TGTGCCAGCAGTTTAGGGGGGGCTCGTTCACCCCTCCACTTT

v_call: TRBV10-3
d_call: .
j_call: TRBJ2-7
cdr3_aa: CAISEFSYEQYF
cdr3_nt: TGTGCCATCAGTGAATTCAGTTACGAGCAGTACTTC

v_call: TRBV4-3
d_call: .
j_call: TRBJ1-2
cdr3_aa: CASSQETLEAYGYTF
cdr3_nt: TGCGCCAGCAGCCAAGAGACCCTTGAAGCCTATGGCTACACCTTC